The present entry profiles one T cell receptor beta chain with its context. Here immunoSEQ multiplex PCR was the method, and the copy in TCRdb shows in-frame clones only, minus some. The sample holds 40,000 to 55,000 clones, 80% to 95% seen once. This sample stems from a study of T cell changes during pregnancy in multiple sclerosis. This CDR3 has 13 amino acids. Germline CDR1 KGHSH, CDR2 LQKENI. V gave up 5 bases and J gave up 5 bases; unmatched junction bases: 4. The V call is TRBV18, the J call TRBJ1-2, with 8 bases aligning to TRBD1. This sequence originates from a female donor in good health, enrolled as a control in a pregnancy study. Sequences were derived from CD4+ T cells from peripheral blood mononuclear cells, sampled after pregnancy. The CDR3 sequence is CASSTTGDYGYTF. CDR3 nucleotide sequence: TGTGCCAGCTCAACGACAGGGGATTATGGCTACACCTTC.